This T cell receptor beta chain comes out of a study of metastatic and nonmetastatic thyroid tumors. V was shortened by 8 bases and J by 3 bases, with 14 bases between the two germline ends. This CDR3 comprises 13 residues. This clone was recorded a few times. TCRdb re-clonotyped the PCR reads through MiXCR. This table holds 15,000 to 19,000 clones, over 20% found once. Nobody among the patients had been given any treatment before thyroid surgery. The receptor was isolated from a female donor with papillary thyroid cancer or a benign thyroid nodule (not recorded which). Some clones in this sample may be carry-over from other donors' samples. The chain couples TRBV12-3 or TRBV12-4 to TRBJ2-7, with D perhaps TRBD2 (7 bases). The sequenced sample consisted of tumor tissue. The CDR3 bases are TGTGCCAGCGGCCTGGGGGGGCTCTACGAGCAGTACTTC. Its translation: CASGLGGLYEQYF.